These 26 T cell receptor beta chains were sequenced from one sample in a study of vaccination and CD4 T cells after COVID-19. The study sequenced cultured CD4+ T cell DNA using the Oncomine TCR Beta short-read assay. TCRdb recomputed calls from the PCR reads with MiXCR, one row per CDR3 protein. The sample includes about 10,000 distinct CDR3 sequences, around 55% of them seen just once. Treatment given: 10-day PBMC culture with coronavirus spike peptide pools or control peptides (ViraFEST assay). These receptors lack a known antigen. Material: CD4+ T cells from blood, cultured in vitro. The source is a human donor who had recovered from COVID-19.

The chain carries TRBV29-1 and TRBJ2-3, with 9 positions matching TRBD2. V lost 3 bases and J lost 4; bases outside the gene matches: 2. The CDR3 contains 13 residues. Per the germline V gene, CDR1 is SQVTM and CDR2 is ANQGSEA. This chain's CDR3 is CSVERGGSDTQYF. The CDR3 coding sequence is TGCAGCGTTGAGCGGGGGGGATCAGATACGCAGTATTTT.

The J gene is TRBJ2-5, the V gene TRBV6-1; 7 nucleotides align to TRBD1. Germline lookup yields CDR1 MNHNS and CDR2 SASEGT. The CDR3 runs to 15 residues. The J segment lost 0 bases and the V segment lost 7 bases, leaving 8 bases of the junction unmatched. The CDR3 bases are TGTGCCAGCACTTTGGACAGGAGGTACCAAGAGACCCAGTACTTC. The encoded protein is CASTLDRRYQETQYF.

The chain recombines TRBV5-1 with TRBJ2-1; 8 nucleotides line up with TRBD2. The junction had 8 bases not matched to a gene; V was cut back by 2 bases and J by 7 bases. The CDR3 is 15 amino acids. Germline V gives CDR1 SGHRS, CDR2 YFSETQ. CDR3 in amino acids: CASSFQREIGNEQFF. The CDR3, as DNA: TGCGCCAGCAGCTTTCAGCGGGAGATCGGAAATGAGCAGTTCTTC.

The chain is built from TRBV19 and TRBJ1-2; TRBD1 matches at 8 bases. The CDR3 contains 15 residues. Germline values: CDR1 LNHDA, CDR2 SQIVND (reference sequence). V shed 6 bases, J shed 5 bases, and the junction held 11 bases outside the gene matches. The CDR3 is CASRYPQGGSYGYTF. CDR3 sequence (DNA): TGTGCCAGTAGATACCCACAGGGGGGTTCGTATGGCTACACCTTC.

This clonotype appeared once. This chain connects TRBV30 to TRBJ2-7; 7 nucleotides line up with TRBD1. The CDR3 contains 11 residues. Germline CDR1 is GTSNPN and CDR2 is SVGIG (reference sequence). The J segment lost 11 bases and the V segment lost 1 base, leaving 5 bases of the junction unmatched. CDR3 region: CAWSGDRAEYF. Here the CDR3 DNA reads TGTGCCTGGAGTGGTGACAGGGCGGAGTACTTC.

CDR3 amino acids: CSALRQGLIAGELFF. Here the CDR3 DNA reads TGCAGTGCTCTAAGACAGGGCTTGATAGCCGGGGAGCTGTTTTTT. This rearrangement joins TRBV20-1 to TRBJ2-2; 7 bases are a match to TRBD1. V lost 5 bases, J lost 6 bases, and 12 bases stayed unmatched. This CDR3 comprises 15 residues. Germline V gene sequence: CDR1 DFQATT, CDR2 SNEGSKA (reference sequence).

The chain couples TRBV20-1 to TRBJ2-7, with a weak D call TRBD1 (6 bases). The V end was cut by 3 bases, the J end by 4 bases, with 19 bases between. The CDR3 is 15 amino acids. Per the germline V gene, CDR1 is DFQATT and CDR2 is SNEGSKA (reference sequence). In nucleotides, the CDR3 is TGCAGTGCTAGGGTTAAGACAGGAGGAATTTACGAGCAGTACTTC. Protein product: CSARVKTGGIYEQYF.

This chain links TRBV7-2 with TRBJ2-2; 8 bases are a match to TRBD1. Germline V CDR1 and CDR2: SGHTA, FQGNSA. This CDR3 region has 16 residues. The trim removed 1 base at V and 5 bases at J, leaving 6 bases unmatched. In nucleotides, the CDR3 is TGTGCCAGCAGCTTAGGTGGACAGGGCAGGACCGGGGAGCTGTTTTTT. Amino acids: CASSLGGQGRTGELFF. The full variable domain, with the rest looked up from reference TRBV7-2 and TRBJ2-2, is GAGVSQSPSNKVTEKGKDVELRCDPISGHTALYWYRQSLGQGLEFLIYFQGNSAPDKSGLPSDRFSAERTGGSVSTLTIQRTQQEDSAVYLCASSLGGQGRTGELFFGEGSRLTVL.

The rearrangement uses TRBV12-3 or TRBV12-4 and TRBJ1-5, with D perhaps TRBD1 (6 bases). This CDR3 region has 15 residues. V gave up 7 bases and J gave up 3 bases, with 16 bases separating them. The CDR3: CASTPLGGNNQPQHF. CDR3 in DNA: TGTGCCAGCACACCCTTAGGGGGGAACAATCAGCCCCAGCATTTT.

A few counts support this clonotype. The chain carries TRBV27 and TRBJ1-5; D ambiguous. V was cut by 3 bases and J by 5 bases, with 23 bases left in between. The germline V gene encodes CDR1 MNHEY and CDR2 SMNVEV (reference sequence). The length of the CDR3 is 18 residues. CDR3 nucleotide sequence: TGTGCCAGCAGTTTGGAGGAGGCTCCCGATTCGCACCATCAGCCCCAGCATTTT. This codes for CASSLEEAPDSHHQPQHF.

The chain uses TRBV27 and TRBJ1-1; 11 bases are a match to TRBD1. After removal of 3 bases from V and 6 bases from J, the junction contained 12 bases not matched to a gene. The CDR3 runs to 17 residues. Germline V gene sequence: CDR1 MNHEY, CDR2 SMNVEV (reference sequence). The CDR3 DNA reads TGTGCCAGCAGTTTCTTTCCCCCTCGGACAGGGGGCCCTGAAGCTTTCTTT. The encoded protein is CASSFFPPRTGGPEAFF.

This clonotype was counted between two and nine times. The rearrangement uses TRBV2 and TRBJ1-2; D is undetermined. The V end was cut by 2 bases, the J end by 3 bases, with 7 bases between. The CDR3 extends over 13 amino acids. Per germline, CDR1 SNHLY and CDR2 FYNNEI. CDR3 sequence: CASSERFYYGYTF. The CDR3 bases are TGTGCCAGCAGTGAAAGGTTCTACTATGGCTACACCTTC.

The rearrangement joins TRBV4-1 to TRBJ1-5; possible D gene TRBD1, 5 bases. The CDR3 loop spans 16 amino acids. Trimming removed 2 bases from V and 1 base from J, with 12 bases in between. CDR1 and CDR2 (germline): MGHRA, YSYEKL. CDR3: CASSQSGSLSNQPQHF. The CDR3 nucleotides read TGCGCCAGCAGCCAATCAGGGTCACTGAGCAATCAGCCCCAGCATTTT.

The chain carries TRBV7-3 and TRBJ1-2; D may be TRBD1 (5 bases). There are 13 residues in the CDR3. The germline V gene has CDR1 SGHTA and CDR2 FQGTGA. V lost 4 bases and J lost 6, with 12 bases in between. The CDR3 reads CASSSPGIDGYTF. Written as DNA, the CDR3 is TGTGCCAGCAGCTCCCCAGGGATAGATGGCTACACCTTC.

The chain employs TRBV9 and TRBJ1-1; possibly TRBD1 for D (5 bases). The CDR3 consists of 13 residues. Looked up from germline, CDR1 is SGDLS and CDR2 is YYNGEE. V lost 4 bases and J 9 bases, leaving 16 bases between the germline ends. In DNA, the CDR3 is TGTGCCAGCAGCACCCCCGGAAGGACACAAGCTTTCTTT. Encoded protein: CASSTPGRTQAFF.

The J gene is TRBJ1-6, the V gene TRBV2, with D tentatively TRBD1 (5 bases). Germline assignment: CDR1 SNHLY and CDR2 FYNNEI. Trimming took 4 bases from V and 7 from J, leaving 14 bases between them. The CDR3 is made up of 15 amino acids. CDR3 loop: CASSGDRPINSPLHF. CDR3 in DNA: TGTGCCAGCAGTGGTGACAGACCCATCAATTCACCCCTCCACTTT.

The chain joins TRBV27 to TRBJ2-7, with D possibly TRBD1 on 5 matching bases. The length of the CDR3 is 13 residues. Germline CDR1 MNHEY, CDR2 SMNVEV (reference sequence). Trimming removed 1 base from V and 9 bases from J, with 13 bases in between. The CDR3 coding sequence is TGTGCCAGCAGTTTATTGGATACAGGATGGCAGTACTTC. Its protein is CASSLLDTGWQYF.

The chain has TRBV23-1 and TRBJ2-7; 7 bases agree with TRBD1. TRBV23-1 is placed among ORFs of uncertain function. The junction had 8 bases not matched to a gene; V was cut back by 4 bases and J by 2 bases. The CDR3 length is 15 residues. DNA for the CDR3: TGCGCCAGCAGTCCCGGACAGGTTGACACCTACGAGCAGTACTTC. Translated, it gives CASSPGQVDTYEQYF.

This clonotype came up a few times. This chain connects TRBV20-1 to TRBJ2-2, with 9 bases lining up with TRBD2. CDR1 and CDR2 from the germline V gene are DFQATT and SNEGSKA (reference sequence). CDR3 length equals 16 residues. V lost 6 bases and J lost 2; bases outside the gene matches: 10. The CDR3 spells CSAAGGGAPNTGELFF. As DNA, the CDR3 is TGCAGTGCCGCGGGCGGGGGGGCCCCCAACACCGGGGAGCTGTTTTTT.

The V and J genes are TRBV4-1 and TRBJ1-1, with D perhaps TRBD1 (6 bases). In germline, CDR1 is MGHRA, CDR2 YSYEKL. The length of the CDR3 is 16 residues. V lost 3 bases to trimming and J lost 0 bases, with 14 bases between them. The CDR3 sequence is CASSHPTGSLNTEAFF. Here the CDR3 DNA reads TGCGCCAGCAGCCACCCGACAGGCTCCTTGAACACTGAAGCTTTCTTT.

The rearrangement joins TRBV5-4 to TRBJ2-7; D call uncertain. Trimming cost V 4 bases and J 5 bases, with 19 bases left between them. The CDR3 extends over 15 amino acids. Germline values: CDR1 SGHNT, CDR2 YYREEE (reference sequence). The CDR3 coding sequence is TGTGCCAGCAGCCCCGACATGGTGCGTGTTCACGAGCAGTACTTC. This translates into CASSPDMVRVHEQYF.

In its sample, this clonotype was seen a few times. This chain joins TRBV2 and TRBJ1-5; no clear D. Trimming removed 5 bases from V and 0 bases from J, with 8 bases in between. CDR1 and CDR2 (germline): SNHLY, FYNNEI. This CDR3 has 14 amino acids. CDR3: CASSPVYSNQPQHF. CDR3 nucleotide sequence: TGTGCCAGCAGTCCCGTATATAGCAATCAGCCCCAGCATTTT.

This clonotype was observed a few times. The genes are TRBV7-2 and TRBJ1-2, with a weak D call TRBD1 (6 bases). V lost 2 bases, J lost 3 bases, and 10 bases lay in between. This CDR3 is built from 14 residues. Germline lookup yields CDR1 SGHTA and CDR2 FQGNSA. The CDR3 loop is CASSLTQGDYGYTF. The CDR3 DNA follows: TGTGCCAGCAGCTTAACACAGGGCGACTATGGCTACACCTTC.

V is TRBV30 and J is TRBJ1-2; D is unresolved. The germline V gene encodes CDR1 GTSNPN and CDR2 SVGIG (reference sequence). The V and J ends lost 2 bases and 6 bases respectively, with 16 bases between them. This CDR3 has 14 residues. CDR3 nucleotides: TGTGCCTGGAGTCCATACGGCGGAGAAGATGGCTACACCTTC. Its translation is CAWSPYGGEDGYTF.

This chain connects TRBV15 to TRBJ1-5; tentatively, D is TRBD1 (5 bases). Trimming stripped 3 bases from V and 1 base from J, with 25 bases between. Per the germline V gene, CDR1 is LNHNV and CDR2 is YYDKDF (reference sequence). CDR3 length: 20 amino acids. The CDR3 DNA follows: TGTGCCACCAGCAGTCTAGGCCGGCTGGGGACGTTATTCAGCAATCAGCCCCAGCATTTT. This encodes CATSSLGRLGTLFSNQPQHF.

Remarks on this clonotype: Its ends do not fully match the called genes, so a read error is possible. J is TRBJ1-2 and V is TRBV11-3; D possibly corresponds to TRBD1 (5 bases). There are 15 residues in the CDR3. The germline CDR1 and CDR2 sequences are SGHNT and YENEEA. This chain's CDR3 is CASSIDSSSNYGYTF. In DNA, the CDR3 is TGTGCCAGCAGCATAGACAGTTCGTCGAACTATGGCTACACCTTC.